Presented here are 32 T cell receptor beta chains from one specimen sequenced in a study of glioma-infiltrating T cells after dendritic cell vaccination. Profiled with immunoSEQ multiplex PCR; TCRdb holds only in-frame clones, not every one. The sample consists of roughly 100,000 clones, roughly 81% of them appearing once. The specimen was blood, collected before dendritic cell vaccination. These receptors came from a human donor with glioblastoma.

This chain connects TRBV19 to TRBJ2-7; D is undetermined. This CDR3 is 12 amino acids long. V was trimmed by 4 bases and J by 4 bases, leaving 8 bases between them. Germline assignment: CDR1 LNHDA and CDR2 SQIVND (reference sequence). The CDR3 sequence is CASSTSGYEQYF. The CDR3 bases are TGTGCCAGTAGTACCTCGGGTTACGAGCAGTACTTC.

This chain joins TRBV5-1 and TRBJ2-3; 11 bases are shared with TRBD2. V trimming: 0 bases; J trimming: 3 bases; junction bases outside the gene matches: 3. Germline V CDR1 and CDR2: SGHRS, YFSETQ. The CDR3 covers 16 residues. This CDR3 is CASSLAPSGGTDTQYF. The CDR3 region has the DNA TGCGCCAGCAGCTTGGCCCCTAGCGGGGGGACAGATACGCAGTATTTT. Complete variable domain (other parts from reference TRBV5-1 and TRBJ2-3): KAGVTQTPRYLIKTRGQQVTLSCSPISGHRSVSWYQQTPGQGLQFLFEYFSETQRNKGNFPGRFSGRQFSNSRSEMNVSTLELGDSALYLCASSLAPSGGTDTQYFGPGTRLTVL.

This clone has just a few counts. V and J are TRBV6-5 and TRBJ1-3, with a weak D call TRBD1 (5 bases). Germline values: CDR1 MNHEY, CDR2 SVGAGI. V dropped 6 bases and J dropped 2 bases, with 8 bases sitting between them. This CDR3 has 13 residues. The CDR3 coding sequence is TGTGCCAGCAGCGGGACTGCTGGAAACACCATATATTTT. Its translation is CASSGTAGNTIYF.

This rearrangement joins TRBV5-1 to TRBJ2-1; 8 positions match TRBD2. Germline CDR1 and CDR2: SGHRS and YFSETQ. The CDR3 is made up of 15 amino acids. V gave up 4 bases and J gave up 9 bases; unmatched junction bases: 12. In DNA, the CDR3 is TGCGCCAGCAGCCCCGGGGGGGGCTCTGGAGGTGAGCAGTTCTTC. Translated, it gives CASSPGGGSGGEQFF.

This clone was counted between two and nine times. V is TRBV7-8 and J is TRBJ1-2; 11 bases align to TRBD1. The CDR3 consists of 17 residues. Germline V gives CDR1 SGHVS, CDR2 FQNEAQ. The V gene end was trimmed by 5 bases and the J gene end by 4 bases; junction bases not matched to a gene: 12. The CDR3 spells CASSPRTGGVHFYGYTF. The CDR3 bases are TGTGCCAGCAGCCCCCGGACAGGGGGCGTTCATTTCTATGGCTACACCTTC.

This chain connects TRBV10-3 to TRBJ2-1; 7 positions match TRBD2. The germline CDR1 and CDR2 sequences are ENHRY and SYGVKD. The V and J ends lost 3 bases and 7 bases, in that order; junction bases with no gene match: 6. CDR3 length: 14 amino acids. The CDR3 region is CAISDSGLVNEQFF. The CDR3 DNA follows: TGTGCCATCAGTGACTCAGGACTAGTAAATGAGCAGTTCTTC.

For the CDR3, the DNA is TGTGCCAGCAGTTACGATGAGAGGAGTGAAAAACTGTTTTTT. This gives the protein CASSYDERSEKLFF. The rearrangement uses TRBV6-6 and TRBJ1-4; D is unresolved. Trimming took off 2 bases at V and 7 bases at J, with 11 bases between the two ends. The CDR3 length is 14 residues. Germline CDR1 MNHNY, CDR2 SVGAGI (reference sequence).

The chain links TRBV7-2 to TRBJ2-7; D gene unclear. Germline values: CDR1 SGHTA, CDR2 FQGNSA. Trimming pared 8 bases from V and 2 bases from J, leaving 16 bases between. The CDR3 sequence is 14 residues long. This CDR3 is CASGNLAATYEQYF. DNA for the CDR3: TGTGCCAGCGGCAACCTGGCGGCTACCTACGAGCAGTACTTC.

This chain uses TRBV27 with TRBJ2-5, with D possibly matching TRBD1 (5 bases). The DNA end favors TRBJ2-7, so the J call may be wrong. Germline CDR1 MNHEY, CDR2 SMNVEV (reference sequence). This CDR3 contains 13 residues. The CDR3 DNA sequence: TGTGCCAGCAGACAAGACAGTTACTACGAGCAGTACTTC. This encodes CASRQDSYYEQYF.

V is TRBV21-1 and J is TRBJ2-7; the table gives TRBD1 as D, unverified against the DNA. TRBV21-1 is a known pseudogene. There are 14 residues in the CDR3. The CDR3 region is CASTSDRSIYEQYF. The CDR3 DNA is TGTGCCAGCACCTCCGACAGGTCGATCTACGAGCAGTACTTC.

This clone appeared once. The chain recombines TRBV11-3 with TRBJ2-5; a weak D match, TRBD1 (5 bases). CDR1 is SGHNT and CDR2 is YENEEA in the germline V gene. Trimming stripped 5 bases from V and 1 base from J, with 8 bases between. CDR3 length: 13 amino acids. The CDR3 here is CASSADSQETQYF. The CDR3 DNA sequence: TGTGCCAGCAGCGCTGACAGCCAAGAGACCCAGTACTTC.

The chain is built from TRBV19 and TRBJ1-2; 8 bases fit TRBD1. This CDR3 spans 13 amino acids. Trimming removed 3 bases from V and 7 bases from J; junction bases left unmatched: 4. Germline V gene sequence: CDR1 LNHDA, CDR2 SQIVND (reference sequence). CDR3 bases: TGTGCCAGTAGTATGCAGGGGGCGGGTGGCTACACCTTC. Its protein is CASSMQGAGGYTF.

This rearrangement joins TRBV5-5 to TRBJ2-1; 11 nucleotides line up with TRBD2. CDR3 length: 12 residues. J was trimmed by 12 bases and V by 4 bases; bases with no gene match: 3. Germline V gene lookup returns CDR1 SGHKS and CDR2 YYEKEE (reference sequence). The CDR3 sequence is CASSLTSGGQFF. CDR3 nucleotides: TGTGCCAGCAGCCTTACTAGCGGGGGGCAGTTCTTC.

The chain is built from TRBV5-1 and TRBJ1-2; 7 nucleotides agree with TRBD1. Germline CDR1 SGHRS, CDR2 YFSETQ. Germline trimming cut 2 bases from V and 1 base from J; bases unmatched to any gene: 5. There are 15 residues in the CDR3. CDR3 sequence: CASSLDGTDNYGYTF. DNA of the CDR3: TGCGCCAGCAGCTTAGACGGGACAGATAACTATGGCTACACCTTC.

This chain uses TRBV4-3 with TRBJ1-6, with 7 bases aligning to TRBD1. This CDR3 region has 18 residues. The ends lost 3 bases at V and 5 bases at J; junction bases unmatched: 13. Germline V gene lookup returns CDR1 LGHNA and CDR2 YSLEER. As DNA, the CDR3 is TGCGCCAGCAGCCAGGAACCCCCCCGGACAGGAGATAATTCACCCCTCCACTTT. Amino acids: CASSQEPPRTGDNSPLHF.

J is TRBJ1-4 and V is TRBV28; D call uncertain. The CDR3 spans 13 residues. Germline loops: CDR1 MDHEN, CDR2 SYDVKM. The V and J ends lost 2 bases and 6 bases respectively, with 7 bases between them. CDR3 protein: CASSLQVYEKLFF. The CDR3 region has the DNA TGTGCCAGCAGTTTACAGGTTTATGAAAAACTGTTTTTT.

This rearrangement joins TRBV9 to TRBJ1-2; TRBD1 matches at 9 bases. The CDR3 covers 13 residues. V dropped 2 bases and J dropped 4; count of bases not matched to a gene: 0. CDR1 is SGDLS and CDR2 is YYNGEE in the germline V gene. CDR3 loop: CASSVGQGYGYTF. In DNA, the CDR3 is TGTGCCAGCAGCGTGGGACAGGGCTATGGCTACACCTTC.

The genes are TRBV19 and TRBJ1-2, with TRBD1 identical over 10 bases. The ends lost 4 bases at V and 4 bases at J; junction bases unmatched: 3. Germline CDR1 LNHDA, CDR2 SQIVND (reference sequence). There are 14 residues in the CDR3. The CDR3 DNA follows: TGTGCCAGTAGTACGACAGGGGGCTTCTATGGCTACACCTTC. This codes for CASSTTGGFYGYTF.

This rearrangement joins TRBV30 to TRBJ2-2; 8 bases fit TRBD1. The CDR3 covers 13 residues. The V and J ends lost 7 bases and 0 bases, in that order; junction bases with no gene match: 1. The germline V gene encodes CDR1 GTSNPN and CDR2 SVGIG (reference sequence). The CDR3 region has the DNA TGTGCCTTGGACAGGGCGAACACCGGGGAGCTGTTTTTT. It encodes CALDRANTGELFF.

V and J are TRBV7-9 and TRBJ2-1; D not certain. The germline V and J ends were trimmed by 4 bases and 5 bases, with 9 bases remaining between them. CDR1 SEHNR and CDR2 FQNEAQ come from the germline V gene (reference sequence). The CDR3 covers 13 residues. CDR3 loop: CASSSNSNNEQFF. CDR3 in DNA: TGTGCCAGCAGCTCAAACAGTAACAATGAGCAGTTCTTC.

CDR3 residues: CASSSTRGLNNSPLHF. DNA of the CDR3: TGTGCCAGCAGCTCCACACGGGGACTCAATAATTCACCCCTCCACTTT. The rearrangement links TRBV11-2 to TRBJ1-6, with D perhaps matching TRBD1 (5 bases). The CDR3 extends over 16 amino acids. V was trimmed by 4 bases and J by 5 bases, leaving 15 bases between them. The germline V gene encodes CDR1 SGHAT and CDR2 FQNNGV.

This clone has a handful of counts. The chain links TRBV6-1 to TRBJ2-7; D perhaps matches TRBD1 (6 bases). The CDR3 runs to 13 residues. V was cut by 8 bases and J by 1 base, with 12 bases left in between. From germline, CDR1 is MNHNS and CDR2 SASEGT. CDR3 loop: CASRRGSSYEQYF. The CDR3 DNA is TGTGCCAGCCGCAGGGGTTCTTCCTACGAGCAGTACTTC.

This chain links TRBV14 with TRBJ2-7; 7 bases agree with TRBD1. J was trimmed by 0 bases and V by 4 bases; bases with no gene match: 9. The CDR3 consists of 16 residues. Germline V CDR1 and CDR2: SGHDN, FVKESK. CDR3 DNA: TGTGCCAGCAGCCCCCTCGGACAGGCGAGCTCCTACGAGCAGTACTTC. The encoded protein is CASSPLGQASSYEQYF.

The chain recombines TRBV19 with TRBJ2-7, with 8 bases identical to TRBD1. Germline CDR1 LNHDA, CDR2 SQIVND (reference sequence). This CDR3 spans 13 amino acids. The junction had 5 bases not matched to a gene; V was cut back by 5 bases and J by 5 bases. CDR3: CASSEQGVNEQYF. As DNA, the CDR3 is TGTGCCAGTAGTGAACAGGGGGTCAACGAGCAGTACTTC.

CDR3 in DNA: TGTGCCAGCAGACCCCCGAACGGGGGGGGCCCAGAAGAGCAGTACTTC. It codes for CASRPPNGGGPEEQYF. The chain links TRBV7-3 to TRBJ2-5; 8 bases match TRBD2. CDR3 length equals 16 residues. CDR1 is SGHTA and CDR2 is FQGTGA in the germline V gene. J was trimmed by 11 bases and V by 6 bases; bases with no gene match: 20.

This clone was seen a few times. V gene TRBV4-3 combines with J gene TRBJ2-2; 11 positions agree with TRBD2. This CDR3 region has 17 residues. The germline V gene has CDR1 LGHNA and CDR2 YSLEER. V shed 4 bases, J shed 7 bases, and the junction held 11 bases outside the gene matches. As DNA, the CDR3 is TGCGCCAGCAGCCCCGACTTTAGCGGGGGGGACGTCGGGGAGCTGTTTTTT. Translated, it gives CASSPDFSGGDVGELFF.

This chain joins TRBV4-1 and TRBJ1-1; tentatively, D is TRBD1 (6 bases). Germline V lookup: CDR1 MGHRA, CDR2 YSYEKL. The CDR3 is 17 amino acids. Trimming shortened V by 1 base and J by 0 bases, and 15 bases separated the two germline ends. The DNA for the CDR3 is TGCGCCAGCAGCCAAGTCCGTTACAGGGCCTTGAACACTGAAGCTTTCTTT. It is translated as CASSQVRYRALNTEAFF.

The CDR3 loop is CASSFPRGPLHF. CDR3 nucleotide sequence: TGTGCCAGCAGCTTTCCACGAGGACCCCTCCACTTT. The chain is built from TRBV5-6 and TRBJ1-6, with D hard to call. With 2 bases removed from V and 12 bases from J, the gap between germline ends came to 9 bases. The CDR3 extends over 12 amino acids. The germline gives CDR1 SGHDT, CDR2 YYEEEE.

This clone has only a few counts. The chain has TRBV7-2 and TRBJ2-7; 7 nucleotides match TRBD2. With V trimmed by 1 base and J by 5 bases, 5 bases remained unmatched. CDR1 is SGHTA, CDR2 FQGNSA, per germline. This CDR3 is 14 amino acids long. The CDR3 is CASSLGGRGNEQYF. DNA of the CDR3: TGTGCCAGCAGCTTAGGAGGGAGGGGCAACGAGCAGTACTTC.

The J gene is TRBJ1-6, the V gene TRBV18; D remains unclear. The CDR3 consists of 16 residues. Per germline, CDR1 KGHSH and CDR2 LQKENI. V gave up 1 base and J gave up 7 bases, with 14 bases separating them. The CDR3 spells CASSPLSGVKNSPLHF. CDR3 DNA: TGTGCCAGCTCACCACTATCCGGGGTGAAGAATTCACCCCTCCACTTT.

This clone was counted once. The CDR3, as DNA: TGCGCCAGCTTACTGCAGGGGGGCACTGAAGCTTTCTTT. Protein product: CASLLQGGTEAFF. The chain has TRBV5-1 and TRBJ1-1, with 7 bases that match TRBD1. J lost 4 bases, V lost 7 bases, and 7 bases had no gene match. CDR3 size: 13 residues. Germline V gene lookup returns CDR1 SGHRS and CDR2 YFSETQ. The complete variable domain, with remaining parts taken from reference TRBV5-1 and TRBJ1-1, reads KAGVTQTPRYLIKTRGQQVTLSCSPISGHRSVSWYQQTPGQGLQFLFEYFSETQRNKGNFPGRFSGRQFSNSRSEMNVSTLELGDSALYLCASLLQGGTEAFFGQGTRLTVV.

The CDR3 nucleotides are TGTGCCTGGAGTGTACCCCCTGGGGACAGGGCGGACGAGACCCAGTACTTC. This sequence encodes CAWSVPPGDRADETQYF. The rearrangement joins TRBV30 to TRBJ2-5; 9 bases align to TRBD1. This CDR3 is built from 17 residues. Germline loops: CDR1 GTSNPN, CDR2 SVGIG (reference sequence). The V gene end was trimmed by 0 bases and the J gene end by 5 bases; junction bases not matched to a gene: 13.